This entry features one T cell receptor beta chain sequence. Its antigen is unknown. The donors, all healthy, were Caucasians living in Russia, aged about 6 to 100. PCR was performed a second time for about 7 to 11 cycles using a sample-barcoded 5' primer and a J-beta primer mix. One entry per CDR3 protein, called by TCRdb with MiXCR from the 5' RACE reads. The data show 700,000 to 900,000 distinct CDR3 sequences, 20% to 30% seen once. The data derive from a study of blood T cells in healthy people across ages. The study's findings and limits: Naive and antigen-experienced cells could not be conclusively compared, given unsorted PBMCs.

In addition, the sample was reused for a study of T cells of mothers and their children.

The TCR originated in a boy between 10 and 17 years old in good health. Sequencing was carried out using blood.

The CDR3 coding sequence is TGTGCCAGCAGTTTACGGCCCGGACAGACTAACTATGGCTACACCTTC. Translated, it gives CASSLRPGQTNYGYTF. The chain combines TRBV27 with TRBJ1-2; a possible D gene is TRBD1 (6 bases). Germline assignment: CDR1 MNHEY and CDR2 SMNVEV (reference sequence). V was shortened by 2 bases and J by 0 bases, with 13 bases between the two germline ends. The CDR3 extends over 16 amino acids.